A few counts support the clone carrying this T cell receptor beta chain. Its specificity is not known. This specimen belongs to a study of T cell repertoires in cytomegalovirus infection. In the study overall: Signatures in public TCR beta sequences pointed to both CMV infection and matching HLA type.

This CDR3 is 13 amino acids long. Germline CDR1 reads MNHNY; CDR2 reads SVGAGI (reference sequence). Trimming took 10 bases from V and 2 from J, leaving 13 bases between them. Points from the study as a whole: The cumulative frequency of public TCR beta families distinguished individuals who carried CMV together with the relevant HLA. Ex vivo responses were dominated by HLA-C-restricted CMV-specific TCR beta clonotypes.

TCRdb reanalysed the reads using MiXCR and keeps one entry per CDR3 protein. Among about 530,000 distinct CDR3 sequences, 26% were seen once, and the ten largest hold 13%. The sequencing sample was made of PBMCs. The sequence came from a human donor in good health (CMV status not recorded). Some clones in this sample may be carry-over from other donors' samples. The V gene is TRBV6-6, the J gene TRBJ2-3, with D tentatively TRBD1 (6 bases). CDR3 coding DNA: TGTGCCACACGGGACACCGACACAGATACGCAGTATTTT. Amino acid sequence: CATRDTDTDTQYF.